This T cell receptor beta chain was recovered during a study of identifying expanded T cells in peripheral blood. Data came from immunoSEQ multiplex PCR; TCRdb stores just in-frame clones and leaves some out. The sample has some 120,000 clones, 84% seen once; the top ten hold 3% to 3.5%. J lost 7 bases, V lost 1 base, and 11 bases had no gene match. This CDR3 contains 16 residues. The germline V gene encodes CDR1 MGHRA and CDR2 YSYEKL. This receptor was obtained from a person aged 18 to 75 in good health. This rearrangement joins TRBV4-1 to TRBJ1-1; 8 nucleotides align to TRBD1. Sequencing used blood. The chain's CDR3 is CASSQGVIRGQGEAFF. As DNA, the CDR3 is TGCGCCAGCAGCCAAGGCGTAATCAGGGGGCAGGGTGAAGCTTTCTTT.